This T cell receptor beta chain was identified during a study of ipilimumab plus nivolumab after autologous stem cell transplantation. About the study: Median doses per patient: four or five ipilimumab, under 10 nivolumab. Both relapsed and primary refractory DLBCL were included.

Dosing: nivolumab 3 mg/kg IV, weeks 1, 4, 7, 10, then every two weeks to week 26. Germline lookup yields CDR1 MDHEN and CDR2 SYDVKM. The CDR3 loop spans 13 amino acids. V lost 10 bases and J lost 6; bases outside the gene matches: 9. The data were produced by immunoSEQ multiplex PCR, yet TCRdb's version contains in-frame clones alone and is incomplete. The table lists some 16,000 clones, 80% to 85% of them singletons. The clonotype was recovered from a male donor with diffuse large B-cell lymphoma. Sequences were derived from PBMCs, sampled in a trial of ipilimumab plus nivolumab as post-transplant consolidation. V usage is TRBV28 and J usage is TRBJ2-7, with 10 bases identical to TRBD1. For the CDR3, the DNA is TGTGCCACCAAAAGACAGGGGGCGCCCGAGCAGTACTTC. This translates into CATKRQGAPEQYF.